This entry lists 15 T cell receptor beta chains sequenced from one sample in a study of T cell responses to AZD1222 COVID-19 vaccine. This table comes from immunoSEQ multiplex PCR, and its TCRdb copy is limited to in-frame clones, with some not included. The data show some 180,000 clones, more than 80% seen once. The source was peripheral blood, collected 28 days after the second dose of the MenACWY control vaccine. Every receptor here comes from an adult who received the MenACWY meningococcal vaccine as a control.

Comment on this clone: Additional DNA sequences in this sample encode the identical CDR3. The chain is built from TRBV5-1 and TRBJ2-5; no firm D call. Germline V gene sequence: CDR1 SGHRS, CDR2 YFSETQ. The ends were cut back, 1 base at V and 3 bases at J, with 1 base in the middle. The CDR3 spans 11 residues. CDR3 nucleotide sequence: TGCGCCAGCAGCTTGAAAGAGACCCAGTACTTC. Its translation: CASSLKETQYF.

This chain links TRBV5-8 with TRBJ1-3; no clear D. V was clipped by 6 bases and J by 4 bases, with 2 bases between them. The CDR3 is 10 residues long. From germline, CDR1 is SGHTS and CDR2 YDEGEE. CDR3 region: CASTGNTIYF. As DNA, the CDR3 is TGTGCCAGCACAGGAAACACCATATATTTT.

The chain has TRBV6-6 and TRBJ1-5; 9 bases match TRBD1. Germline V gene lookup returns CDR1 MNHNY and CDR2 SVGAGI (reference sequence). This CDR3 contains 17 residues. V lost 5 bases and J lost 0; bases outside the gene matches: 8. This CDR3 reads CASSRTGGLYSNQPQHF. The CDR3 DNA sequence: TGTGCCAGCAGTCGCACAGGGGGCCTTTATAGCAATCAGCCCCAGCATTTT.

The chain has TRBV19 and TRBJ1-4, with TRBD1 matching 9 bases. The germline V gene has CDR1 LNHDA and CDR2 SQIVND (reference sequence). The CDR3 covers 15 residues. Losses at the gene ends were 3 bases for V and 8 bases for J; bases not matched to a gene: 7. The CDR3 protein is CASSIGGQGKEKLFF. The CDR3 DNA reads TGTGCCAGTAGTATTGGAGGACAGGGGAAGGAAAAACTGTTTTTT.

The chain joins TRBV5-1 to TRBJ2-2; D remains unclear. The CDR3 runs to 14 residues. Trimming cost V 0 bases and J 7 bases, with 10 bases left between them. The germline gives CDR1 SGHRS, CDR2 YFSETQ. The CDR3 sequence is CASSLVLDLGELFF. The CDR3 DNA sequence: TGCGCCAGCAGCTTGGTTTTGGATCTCGGGGAGCTGTTTTTT.

The CDR3, as DNA: TGTGCCAGCCGATCTAATGAGCAGTTCTTC. Translating it yields CASRSNEQFF. The genes are TRBV28 and TRBJ2-1; D is ambiguous. V was shortened by 8 bases and J by 7 bases, with 6 bases between the two germline ends. CDR1 is MDHEN, CDR2 SYDVKM, per germline. The CDR3 is made up of 10 amino acids.

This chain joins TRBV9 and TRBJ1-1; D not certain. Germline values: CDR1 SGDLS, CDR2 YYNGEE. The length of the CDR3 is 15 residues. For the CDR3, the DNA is TGTGCTTCGAATGGCGGGGTGTCAGAAGACACTGAAGCTTTCTTT. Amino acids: CASNGGVSEDTEAFF.

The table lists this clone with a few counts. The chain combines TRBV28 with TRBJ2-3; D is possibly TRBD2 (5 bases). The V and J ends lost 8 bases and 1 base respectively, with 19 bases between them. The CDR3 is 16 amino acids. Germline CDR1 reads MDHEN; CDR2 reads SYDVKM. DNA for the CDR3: TGTGCCAGCGGCCGAATGGGGAGTGGGGGCACAGATACGCAGTATTTT. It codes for CASGRMGSGGTDTQYF.

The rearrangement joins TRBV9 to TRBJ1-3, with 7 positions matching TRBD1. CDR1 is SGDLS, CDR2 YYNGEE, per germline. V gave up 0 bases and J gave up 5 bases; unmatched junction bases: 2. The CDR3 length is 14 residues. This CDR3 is CASSVGQGRNTIYF. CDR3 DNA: TGTGCCAGCAGCGTAGGACAGGGACGAAACACCATATATTTT. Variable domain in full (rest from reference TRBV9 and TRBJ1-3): DSGVTQTPKHLITATGQRVTLRCSPRSGDLSVYWYQQSLDQGLQFLIQYYNGEERAKGNILERFSAQQFPDLHSELNLSSLELGDSALYFCASSVGQGRNTIYFGEGSWLTVV.

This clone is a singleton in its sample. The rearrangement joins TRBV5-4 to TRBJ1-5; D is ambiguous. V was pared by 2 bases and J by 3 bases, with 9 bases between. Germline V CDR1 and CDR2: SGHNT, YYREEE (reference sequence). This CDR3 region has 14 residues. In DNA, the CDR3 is TGTGCCAGCAGCTTTTACGCCGCCAATCAGCCCCAGCATTTT. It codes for CASSFYAANQPQHF. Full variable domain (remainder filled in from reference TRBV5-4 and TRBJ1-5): ETGVTQSPTHLIKTRGQQVTLRCSSQSGHNTVSWYQQALGQGPQFIFQYYREEENGRGNFPPRFSGLQFPNYSSELNVNALELDDSALYLCASSFYAANQPQHFGDGTRLSIL.

CDR3 residues: CASSLGRVDSPLHF. In DNA, the CDR3 is TGTGCCAGCAGCTTAGGTCGTGTAGATTCACCCCTCCACTTT. The genes are TRBV7-6 and TRBJ1-6; D remains unclear. V lost 1 base and J 8 bases, leaving 9 bases between the germline ends. CDR1 SGHVS and CDR2 FNYEAQ come from the germline V gene. CDR3 length: 14 residues.

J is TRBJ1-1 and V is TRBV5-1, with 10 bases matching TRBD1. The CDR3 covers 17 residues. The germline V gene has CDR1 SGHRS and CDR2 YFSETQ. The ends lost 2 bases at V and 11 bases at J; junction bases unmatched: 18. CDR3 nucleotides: TGCGCCAGCAGCTTTTCGAGCGGGGACAGGGGACTTGGGAACGCTTTCTTT. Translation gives CASSFSSGDRGLGNAFF.

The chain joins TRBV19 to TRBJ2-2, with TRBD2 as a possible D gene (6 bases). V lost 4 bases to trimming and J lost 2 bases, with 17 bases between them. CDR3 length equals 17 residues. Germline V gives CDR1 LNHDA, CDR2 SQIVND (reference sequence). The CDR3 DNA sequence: TGTGCCAGTAGTAAAGGGACTTCCCGAAGCAACACCGGGGAGCTGTTTTTT. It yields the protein CASSKGTSRSNTGELFF.

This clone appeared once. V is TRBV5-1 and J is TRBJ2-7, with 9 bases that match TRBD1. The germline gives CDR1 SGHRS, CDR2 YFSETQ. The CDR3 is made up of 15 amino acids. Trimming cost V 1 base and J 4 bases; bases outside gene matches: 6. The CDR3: CASSLFTGGWYEQYF. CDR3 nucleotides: TGCGCCAGCAGCTTGTTCACAGGGGGCTGGTACGAGCAGTACTTC.

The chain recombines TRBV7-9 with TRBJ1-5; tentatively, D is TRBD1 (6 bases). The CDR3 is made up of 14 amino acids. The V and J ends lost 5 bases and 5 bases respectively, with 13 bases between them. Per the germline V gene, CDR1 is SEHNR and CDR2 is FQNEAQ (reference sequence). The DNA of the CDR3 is TGTGCCAGCAGCCTCAAGGACAGTGATCAGCCCCAGCATTTT. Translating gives CASSLKDSDQPQHF.